The 31 T cell receptor beta chains below come from one sample, sequenced in a study of blood T cell repertoires in COVID-19 (TCRdb year 2020). Library prep was done by the immunoSEQ multiplex PCR assay. TCRdb provides this immuneACCESS table in a form limited to in-frame rearrangements. Some clones are lacking; in checked studies, under half of them reflect an unresolved V gene, and why the rest are absent is not known. The sample table contains about 200,000 clones; only one count was recorded for around 81% of them. Approximately 0.9% of the sample is in the top ten clones. Sequences were obtained from peripheral blood. Receptor source: a man in his sixties with COVID-19, enrolled during active disease.

The chain combines TRBV27 with TRBJ2-1; possibly TRBD2 for D (6 bases). This CDR3 spans 11 amino acids. With 7 bases removed from V and 10 bases from J, the gap between germline ends came to 11 bases. Germline-derived CDR1 and CDR2 are MNHEY and SMNVEV (reference sequence). CDR3 loop: CASKRVGEQFF. The CDR3 DNA sequence: TGTGCCAGCAAGCGGGTTGGGGAGCAGTTCTTC.

The table lists this clone with many counts. The chain combines TRBV7-2 with TRBJ1-2; 7 bases align to TRBD1. This CDR3 spans 18 amino acids. The V gene's germline CDR1 is SGHTA and CDR2 FQGNSA. Losses at the gene ends were 0 bases for V and 1 base for J; bases not matched to a gene: 11. CDR3 loop: CASSLAVSTGTDNYGYTF. CDR3 nucleotides: TGTGCCAGCAGCTTAGCTGTGTCAACAGGGACAGATAACTATGGCTACACCTTC.

V gene TRBV6-1 combines with J gene TRBJ2-1; TRBD2 aligns across 7 bases. V gave up 0 bases and J gave up 6 bases; unmatched junction bases: 14. The CDR3 covers 18 residues. Looked up from germline, CDR1 is MNHNS and CDR2 is SASEGT. The CDR3 DNA sequence: TGTGCCAGCAGTGAAGCGAAACTACGACGGGGGGACTCCAATGAGCAGTTCTTC. Protein sequence: CASSEAKLRRGDSNEQFF.

The rearrangement joins TRBV7-9 to TRBJ1-1; D is undetermined. The length of the CDR3 is 12 residues. Germline assignment: CDR1 SEHNR and CDR2 FQNEAQ (reference sequence). Trimming took off 3 bases at V and 8 bases at J, with 10 bases between the two ends. The CDR3 is CASSFDIFEAFF. CDR3 DNA sequence: TGTGCCAGCAGCTTCGACATCTTCGAAGCTTTCTTT. Full variable domain (outside the CDR3, taken from reference TRBV7-9 and TRBJ1-1): DTGVSQNPRHKITKRGQNVTFRCDPISEHNRLYWYRQTLGQGPEFLTYFQNEAQLEKSRLLSDRFSAERPKGSFSTLEIQRTEQGDSAMYLCASSFDIFEAFFGQGTRLTVV.

Comments on this clone: Other DNA sequences in this specimen translate into the identical CDR3. The chain joins TRBV19 to TRBJ1-5, with a weak D call TRBD1 (5 bases). V lost 3 bases and J 3 bases, leaving 9 bases between the germline ends. This CDR3 has 14 amino acids. Germline lookup yields CDR1 LNHDA and CDR2 SQIVND (reference sequence). The CDR3 DNA reads as TGTGCCAGTAGTATTACGGGGGACAATCAGCCCCAGCATTTT. Translated: CASSITGDNQPQHF.

This chain links TRBV2 with TRBJ2-2, with D possibly TRBD2 on 7 matching bases. V was trimmed by 5 bases and J by 6 bases, leaving 13 bases between them. The CDR3 runs to 14 residues. Per the germline V gene, CDR1 is SNHLY and CDR2 is FYNNEI. This CDR3 is CASSRRGGAGELFF. The CDR3 DNA reads TGTGCCAGCAGTAGGAGGGGGGGGGCCGGGGAGCTGTTTTTT.

This clone has only one observation. The rearrangement joins TRBV7-9 to TRBJ2-7; D uncertain. CDR1 and CDR2 (germline): SEHNR, FQNEAQ (reference sequence). The CDR3 is 13 residues long. The ends were cut back, 3 bases at V and 7 bases at J, with 13 bases in the middle. CDR3 sequence reads: CASSFTEPREQYF. In DNA, the CDR3 is TGTGCCAGCAGCTTTACCGAACCTCGGGAGCAGTACTTC.

The genes are TRBV6-5 and TRBJ1-1; 7 bases are a match to TRBD1. This CDR3 region has 11 residues. Germline trimming cut 4 bases from V and 8 bases from J; bases unmatched to any gene: 1. Germline V CDR1 and CDR2: MNHEY, SVGAGI. CDR3 residues: CASSSRGEAFF. The CDR3 region has the DNA TGTGCCAGCAGTTCCAGGGGGGAAGCTTTCTTT.

This sequence joins TRBV6-2 or TRBV6-3 and TRBJ2-3; 10 bases match TRBD1. V lost 6 bases, J lost 4 bases, and 7 bases stayed unmatched. Per germline, CDR1 MNHEY and CDR2 SVGEGT. The CDR3 contains 15 residues. The CDR3, as DNA: TGTGCCAGCAGCCAAGGGACAGGGGCGGCAGATACGCAGTATTTT. Encoded protein: CASSQGTGAADTQYF.

The V call is TRBV5-1, the J call TRBJ2-3, with 8 positions matching TRBD2. The CDR3 totals 19 residues. With 0 bases clipped from V and 2 bases from J, the junction kept 14 bases outside the gene matches. Germline V CDR1 and CDR2: SGHRS, YFSETQ. CDR3 sequence (DNA): TGCGCCAGCAGCTTGGCCCTCAGCGGGGGCCCTAATCCCACAGATACGCAGTATTTT. Its protein product is CASSLALSGGPNPTDTQYF.

Here the CDR3 reads CASSGVARGDHEQYF. The CDR3 DNA is TGTGCCAGCAGCGGAGTGGCCAGGGGGGACCACGAGCAGTACTTC. The J gene is TRBJ2-7, the V gene TRBV7-2, with D perhaps TRBD1 (7 bases). CDR1 and CDR2 from the germline V gene are SGHTA and FQGNSA. The CDR3 is made up of 15 amino acids. V was trimmed by 5 bases and J by 5 bases, leaving 19 bases between them.

The chain has TRBV10-3 and TRBJ1-6; D call uncertain. Trimming removed 6 bases at V and 7 bases at J, with 13 bases between. Germline V lookup: CDR1 ENHRY, CDR2 SYGVKD. CDR3 size: 14 residues. CDR3 sequence: CAIRGLGVNSPLHF. As DNA, the CDR3 is TGTGCCATCAGAGGCCTCGGGGTAAATTCACCCCTCCACTTT.

This chain uses TRBV6-1 with TRBJ1-1; D ambiguous. Trimming removed 3 bases at V and 8 bases at J, with 13 bases between. Germline values: CDR1 MNHNS, CDR2 SASEGT. There are 13 residues in the CDR3. This chain's CDR3 is CASSERNLAEAFF. CDR3 nucleotide sequence: TGTGCCAGCAGTGAGCGGAACTTAGCCGAAGCTTTCTTT.

The rearrangement uses TRBV7-2 and TRBJ2-7; no clear D. The CDR3 length is 12 residues. Germline CDR1 reads SGHTA; CDR2 reads FQGNSA. V was shortened by 5 bases and J by 3 bases, with 8 bases between the two germline ends. The CDR3 DNA reads TGTGCCAGCAGCGCAGAAAGCTACGAGCAGTACTTC. Translation: CASSAESYEQYF.

V and J are TRBV5-1 and TRBJ2-1; TRBD2 is a possible D gene (7 bases). CDR1 SGHRS and CDR2 YFSETQ come from the germline V gene. This CDR3 comprises 14 residues. Trimming removed 4 bases from V and 8 bases from J, with 16 bases in between. The CDR3 sequence is CASSRLGGDYEQFF. The CDR3 DNA is TGCGCCAGCAGCAGGCTAGGGGGGGATTATGAGCAGTTCTTC. Based on the CDR3 plus reference TRBV5-1 and TRBJ2-1, the full variable domain is KAGVTQTPRYLIKTRGQQVTLSCSPISGHRSVSWYQQTPGQGLQFLFEYFSETQRNKGNFPGRFSGRQFSNSRSEMNVSTLELGDSALYLCASSRLGGDYEQFFGPGTRLTVL.

The chain carries TRBV7-2 and TRBJ2-5; TRBD1 is a possible D gene (5 bases). V lost 0 bases to trimming and J lost 4 bases, with 9 bases between them. Germline V gene sequence: CDR1 SGHTA, CDR2 FQGNSA. This CDR3 region has 14 residues. CDR3 sequence: CASSLAQGRETQYF. The CDR3 DNA reads as TGTGCCAGCAGCTTAGCTCAGGGAAGAGAGACCCAGTACTTC. Full variable domain (missing parts from reference TRBV7-2 and TRBJ2-5): GAGVSQSPSNKVTEKGKDVELRCDPISGHTALYWYRQSLGQGLEFLIYFQGNSAPDKSGLPSDRFSAERTGGSVSTLTIQRTQQEDSAVYLCASSLAQGRETQYFGPGTRLLVL.

The chain joins TRBV11-2 to TRBJ2-3, with 8 positions matching TRBD2. Germline V gene data show CDR1 as SGHAT and CDR2 as FQNNGV. The length of the CDR3 is 16 residues. After removal of 1 base from V and 0 bases from J, the junction contained 3 bases not matched to a gene. As DNA, the CDR3 is TGTGCCAGCAGCTTAGGGACTAGCCCCAGCACAGATACGCAGTATTTT. It is translated as CASSLGTSPSTDTQYF.

The chain is built from TRBV5-4 and TRBJ1-1; possible D gene TRBD1, 6 bases. This CDR3 is built from 14 residues. Deletions cut 0 bases from V and 1 base from J, with 7 bases between. Germline V CDR1 and CDR2: SGHNT, YYREEE (reference sequence). CDR3 coding DNA: TGTGCCAGCAGCTTGGACAGGGCGAACACTGAAGCTTTCTTT. This translates into CASSLDRANTEAFF.

This clone has a single count. The V call is TRBV14, the J call TRBJ1-2, with D possibly matching TRBD1 (5 bases). The ends were cut back, 1 base at V and 4 bases at J, with 16 bases in the middle. Germline V gene lookup returns CDR1 SGHDN and CDR2 FVKESK. The CDR3 spans 16 residues. The CDR3 sequence: CASSQGGSPYGYGYTF. The CDR3 nucleotides are TGTGCCAGCAGCCAAGGGGGCAGTCCCTACGGCTATGGCTACACCTTC.

The chain recombines TRBV5-1 with TRBJ1-1; no firm D call. The CDR3 extends over 14 amino acids. Germline CDR1 and CDR2: SGHRS and YFSETQ. V shed 5 bases and J shed 0 bases, with 11 bases lying between them. The CDR3 bases are TGCGCCAGCAGAACGAGATTTGTGAACACTGAAGCTTTCTTT. This translates into CASRTRFVNTEAFF.

The rearrangement joins TRBV19 to TRBJ2-5; D possibly corresponds to TRBD1 (5 bases). Germline V CDR1 and CDR2: LNHDA, SQIVND (reference sequence). The CDR3 covers 16 residues. V lost 3 bases to trimming and J lost 2 bases, with 16 bases between them. Here the CDR3 DNA reads TGTGCCAGTAGTATCTCTGAGCCAGGGCTGCAAGAGACCCAGTACTTC. Its protein product is CASSISEPGLQETQYF.

The V gene is TRBV7-3, the J gene TRBJ1-2; D remains unclear. CDR1 and CDR2 from the germline V gene are SGHTA and FQGTGA. V was pared by 1 base and J by 6 bases, with 6 bases between. The CDR3 sequence is 12 residues long. As DNA, the CDR3 is TGTGCCAGCAGCTTAAGTGGGCATGGCTACACCTTC. Translating it yields CASSLSGHGYTF.

The rearrangement joins TRBV27 to TRBJ1-3, with D unclear. CDR3 length equals 15 residues. The ends were cut back, 7 bases at V and 1 base at J, with 14 bases in the middle. The germline CDR1 and CDR2 sequences are MNHEY and SMNVEV (reference sequence). The CDR3 region has the DNA TGTGCCAGCACCGGGAGGAGACAATCTGGAAACACCATATATTTT. Encoded protein: CASTGRRQSGNTIYF.

As concerns this clone: The sample holds other DNA sequences that translate to the same CDR3. This chain joins TRBV5-1 and TRBJ1-5; 7 bases agree with TRBD1. The germline CDR1 and CDR2 sequences are SGHRS and YFSETQ. This CDR3 comprises 13 residues. The V and J ends lost 4 bases and 5 bases, in that order; junction bases with no gene match: 3. CDR3 in amino acids: CASSLGTDQPQHF. CDR3 DNA sequence: TGCGCCAGCAGCCTTGGGACAGATCAGCCCCAGCATTTT.

V is TRBV2 and J is TRBJ1-4; possible D gene TRBD1, 5 bases. The CDR3 length is 14 residues. Trimming pared 7 bases from V and 8 bases from J, leaving 17 bases between. Germline assignment: CDR1 SNHLY and CDR2 FYNNEI. CDR3 protein: CASTGGRGKEKLFF. The CDR3 DNA sequence: TGTGCCAGCACGGGGGGAAGAGGGAAGGAAAAACTGTTTTTT.

This clone was picked up one time. The chain employs TRBV11-2 and TRBJ1-5; D possibly corresponds to TRBD1 (6 bases). V was trimmed by 5 bases and J by 0 bases, leaving 11 bases between them. CDR1 SGHAT and CDR2 FQNNGV come from the germline V gene. CDR3 size: 15 residues. The CDR3 nucleotides read TGTGCCAGCAGCCCCGGGACAAATAGCAATCAGCCCCAGCATTTT. Its protein is CASSPGTNSNQPQHF. Based on the CDR3 plus reference TRBV11-2 and TRBJ1-5, the full variable domain is EAGVAQSPRYKIIEKRQSVAFWCNPISGHATLYWYQQILGQGPKLLIQFQNNGVVDDSQLPKDRFSAERLKGVDSTLKIQPAKLEDSAVYLCASSPGTNSNQPQHFGDGTRLSIL.

J is TRBJ2-7 and V is TRBV5-4; 10 bases fit TRBD1. The V gene's germline CDR1 is SGHNT and CDR2 YYREEE (reference sequence). CDR3 length: 15 residues. V lost 2 bases to trimming and J lost 2 bases; unmatched junction nucleotides: 4. The CDR3 reads CASSFPGQGPYEQYF. The CDR3 region has the DNA TGTGCCAGCAGCTTTCCGGGACAGGGGCCCTACGAGCAGTACTTC. The full variable domain, in which reference TRBV5-4 and TRBJ2-7 provide the parts outside the CDR3, is ETGVTQSPTHLIKTRGQQVTLRCSSQSGHNTVSWYQQALGQGPQFIFQYYREEENGRGNFPPRFSGLQFPNYSSELNVNALELDDSALYLCASSFPGQGPYEQYFGPGTRLTVT.

This clone occurred once. V usage is TRBV7-9 and J usage is TRBJ1-3; D unresolved. This CDR3 has 13 residues. Deletions cut 2 bases from V and 4 bases from J, with 6 bases between. Germline loops: CDR1 SEHNR, CDR2 FQNEAQ (reference sequence). The CDR3 sequence is CASSLRRGNTIYF. In DNA, the CDR3 is TGTGCCAGCAGCTTAAGGCGGGGAAACACCATATATTTT.

The chain has TRBV3-1 (or the pseudogene TRBV3-2) and TRBJ2-2; TRBD1 agrees at 9 bases. The CDR3 runs to 16 residues. Germline values: CDR1 LGHDT, CDR2 YNNKEL (reference sequence). V lost 1 base to trimming and J lost 4 bases; unmatched junction nucleotides: 4. CDR3 amino acids: CASSQGTGASTGELFF. CDR3 in DNA: TGTGCCAGCAGCCAAGGGACAGGGGCGAGCACCGGGGAGCTGTTTTTT.

The rearrangement links TRBV4-1 to TRBJ1-3; D remains unclear. V was pared by 3 bases and J by 0 bases, with 18 bases between. This CDR3 is built from 18 residues. Germline-derived CDR1 and CDR2 are MGHRA and YSYEKL. CDR3 sequence reads: CASSQNAMRFTSGNTIYF. CDR3 in DNA: TGCGCCAGCAGCCAGAATGCCATGAGGTTCACCTCTGGAAACACCATATATTTT.

The rearrangement links TRBV9 to TRBJ1-2; D possibly corresponds to TRBD1 (5 bases). The CDR3 length is 15 residues. Per germline, CDR1 SGDLS and CDR2 YYNGEE. Trimming removed 4 bases from V and 3 bases from J, with 16 bases in between. CDR3: CASSPGLKGDYGYTF. The CDR3, as DNA: TGTGCCAGCAGCCCGGGACTCAAGGGCGACTATGGCTACACCTTC.